A selection of T cell receptor beta chains follows, all from one sample in a study of neurological immune-mediated disorders. Via MiXCR, TCRdb re-called the 5' RACE reads, giving one row per CDR3 protein. The sample records more than 75,000 distinct CDR3 sequences, around a tenth being singletons. Specimen: PBMCs. The receptor set was obtained from a man in his forties or fifties in good health. CDR3s include the opening cysteine and the closing phenylalanine or tryptophan. A D gene is named only where the DNA matches it firmly. The size of a clone is reported for some rows only, either as once, few or many, or as a class for expanded clones.

-	TRBV12-3/TRBV12-4	TRBJ1-2	many	TGTGCCACCAAACCGACACAGGAGTATGGCTACACCTTC	CATKPTQEYGYTF
TRBD1	TRBV15	TRBJ2-7	many	TGTGCCACCAGTGAGGACAGGTCCTACGAGCAGTACTTC	CATSEDRSYEQYF
-	TRBV5-1	TRBJ2-7	many	TGCGCCAGCAGCTTGGGGCAGGGAGTGATCTACGAGCAGTACTTC	CASSLGQGVIYEQYF
-	TRBV7-9	TRBJ2-1	-	TGTGCCAGCAGCTTAGGTTTGGGCGTTGAGCAGTTCTTC	CASSLGLGVEQFF
-	TRBV20-1	TRBJ2-3	many	TGCAGTGCTAGAAGGGGAGCCAAAGTCACAGATACGCAGTATTTT	CSARRGAKVTDTQYF
-	TRBV12-3/TRBV12-4	TRBJ2-7	many	TGTGCCAGCACATCGGGGGTTACCTACGAGCAGTACTTC	CASTSGVTYEQYF
-	TRBV7-2	TRBJ1-1	-	TGTGCCAGCAGCCCAAACTACGGCCGGGGGAACCTTGAAGCTTTCTTT	CASSPNYGRGNLEAFF
-	TRBV15	TRBJ2-1	many	TGTGCCACCAGCAGGGCCTACAATGAGCAGTTCTTC	CATSRAYNEQFF
-	TRBV5-1	TRBJ2-1	many	TGCGCCAGCAGCTATCTAGGTAAAGAGTTCTTC	CASSYLGKEFF
-	TRBV20-1	TRBJ1-1	many	TGCAGTGCCCGCCGGGGGGGGGGCACTGAAGCTTTCTTT	CSARRGGGTEAFF
-	TRBV19	TRBJ1-1	many	TGTGCCAGTACCGCGACTACAACTGAAGCTTTCTTT	CASTATTTEAFF
TRBD2	TRBV5-1	TRBJ2-3	many	TGCGCCAGCAGCATGAGCGGGACCCCTAGCACAGATACGCAGTATTTT	CASSMSGTPSTDTQYF
-	TRBV10-3	TRBJ2-1	many	TGTGCCATCACCCATGAAGGCAATGAGCAGTTCTTC	CAITHEGNEQFF
TRBD2	TRBV5-1	TRBJ2-5	many	TGCGCCAGCAGCTTCCTGACTAGCGGGAGGGGGCAAGAGACCCAGTACTTC	CASSFLTSGRGQETQYF
-	TRBV7-2	TRBJ1-2	many	TGTGCCAGCAGCTTAGGTGTAGGGGGGCGCATAATAAATGGCTACACCTTC	CASSLGVGGRIINGYTF
-	TRBV20-1	TRBJ1-2	many	TGCAGTGCTAGATTAGGGGCTGACTATGGCTACACCTTC	CSARLGADYGYTF
TRBD2	TRBV7-9	TRBJ2-3	many	TGTGCCAGCAGCTTAGATCTGGTAGTGCGGGAGCGGAAGTATTTT	CASSLDLVVRERKYF
-	TRBV20-1	TRBJ1-4	many	TGCAGTGCTCCAGGGCCCGGGGGTGAAAAACTGTTTTTT	CSAPGPGGEKLFF
TRBD2	TRBV5-6	TRBJ2-1	many	TGTGCCAGCAGCTTAGATCGTTTGGGAGGGGCCAATGAGCAGTTCTTC	CASSLDRLGGANEQFF
-	TRBV7-2	TRBJ1-5	many	TGTGCCAGCAGCTCCTTCGACCAGCCCCAGCATTTT	CASSSFDQPQHF
-	TRBV20-1	TRBJ1-5	many	TGCAGTGTTCGAACAGGGAATGGCAATCAGCCCCAGCATTTT	CSVRTGNGNQPQHF
-	TRBV5-1	TRBJ1-3	many	TGCGCCAGCAGCTTGGACGGTAACACCATATATTTT	CASSLDGNTIYF
-	TRBV6-5	TRBJ2-7	-	TGTGCCAGCAGCCCCCAGGGGTCCTCCTACGAGCAGTACTTC	CASSPQGSSYEQYF
TRBD2	TRBV5-1	TRBJ2-3	medium-sized	TGCGCCAGCAGGATAGCGGGAGTTAGAGATACGCAGTATTTT	CASRIAGVRDTQYF
-	TRBV5-1	TRBJ2-7	many	TGCGCCAGCAGCGGGGCCCCCTACGAGCAGTACTTC	CASSGAPYEQYF